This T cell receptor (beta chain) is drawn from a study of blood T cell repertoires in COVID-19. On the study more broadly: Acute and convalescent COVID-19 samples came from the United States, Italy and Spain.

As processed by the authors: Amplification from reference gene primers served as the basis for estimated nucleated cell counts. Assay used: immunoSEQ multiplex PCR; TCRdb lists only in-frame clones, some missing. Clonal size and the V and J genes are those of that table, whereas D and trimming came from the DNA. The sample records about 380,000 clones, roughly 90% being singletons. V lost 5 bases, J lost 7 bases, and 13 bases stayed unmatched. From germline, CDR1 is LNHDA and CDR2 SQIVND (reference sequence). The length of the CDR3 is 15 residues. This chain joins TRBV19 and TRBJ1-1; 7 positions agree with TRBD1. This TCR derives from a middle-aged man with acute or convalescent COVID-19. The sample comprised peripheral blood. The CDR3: CASSPSGQRNFEAFF. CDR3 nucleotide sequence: TGTGCCAGTAGTCCCTCGGGACAGAGGAACTTTGAAGCTTTCTTT.